The rows below give T cell receptor beta chains drawn from one sample of a study of blood T cell repertoires in COVID-19. Data came from immunoSEQ multiplex PCR; TCRdb stores just in-frame clones and leaves some out. In the table there are around 170,000 clones, 89% of which are singletons. Material for sequencing was peripheral blood. The receptors come from a man aged 18-30 years who had recovered from COVID-19. CDR3s include the opening cysteine and the closing phenylalanine or tryptophan. Clone size, where shown, is once, few, many, or a class for clones that have expanded.

cdr3_aa clone_size j_call v_call
CSAPRGNEQFF NA TRBJ2-1 TRBV20-1
CSASRQGSNQPQHF NA TRBJ1-5 TRBV20-1
CASRVAGVNNEQFF NA TRBJ2-1 TRBV10-1
CASNSGLTDTQYF NA TRBJ2-3 TRBV7-8
CASSQDVRELNYGYTF NA TRBJ1-2 TRBV4-2
CASSRKKVTGGKETQYF once TRBJ2-5 TRBV6-6
CASSSYQVGETQYF NA TRBJ2-5 TRBV6-2/TRBV6-3
CASSISSEQFF NA TRBJ2-1 TRBV19
CASSQSPGEAFF NA TRBJ1-1 TRBV3-1/TRBV3-2
CASSFRGLAGNEQYF NA TRBJ2-7 TRBV28
CASSIDWGGQPQHF NA TRBJ1-5 TRBV19
CASRGQGAGEQYF NA TRBJ2-7 TRBV3-1/TRBV3-2
CASNNHDMTGYTF once TRBJ1-2 TRBV7-9
CASAGLAGDSEQFF once TRBJ2-1 TRBV7-9
CASSYGENSNQPQHF NA TRBJ1-5 TRBV6-2/TRBV6-3
CASSFGQINSPLHF NA TRBJ1-6 TRBV7-2